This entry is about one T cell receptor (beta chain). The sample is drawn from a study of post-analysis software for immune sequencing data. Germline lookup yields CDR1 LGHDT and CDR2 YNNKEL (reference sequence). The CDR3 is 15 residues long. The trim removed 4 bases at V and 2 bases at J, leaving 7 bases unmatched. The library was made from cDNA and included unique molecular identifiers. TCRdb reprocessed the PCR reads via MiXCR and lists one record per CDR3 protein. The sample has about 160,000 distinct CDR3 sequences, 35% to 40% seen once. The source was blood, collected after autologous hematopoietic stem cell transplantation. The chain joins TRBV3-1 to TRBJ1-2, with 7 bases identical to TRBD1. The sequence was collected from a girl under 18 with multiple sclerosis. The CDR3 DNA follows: TGTGCCAGCAGCCGAGTCGACAGGGCCAACTATGGCTACACCTTC. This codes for CASSRVDRANYGYTF.